These T cell receptor beta chains were read from a single sample in a study of T cell changes during pregnancy in multiple sclerosis. Clones were read by immunoSEQ multiplex PCR, and TCRdb kept only the in-frame ones, dropping some. The table shows 90,000 to 130,000 clones, with about 93% occurring only once. The source was peripheral blood, collected in the third trimester of pregnancy. The source is a female donor with multiple sclerosis, enrolled in a pregnancy study. Each CDR3 is given with its conserved first and last residue. The D gene is left open where the match is weak. Rows may omit the clone size; those that give it use once, few, many or a size class.

J: TRBJ2-1; V: TRBV5-4; size: NA; D: NA; DNA: TGTGCCAGCAGCTTGGATGTAGCGATTAATGAGCAGTTCTTC; CDR3: CASSLDVAINEQFF
J: TRBJ2-7; V: TRBV6-5; size: NA; D: TRBD2; DNA: TGTGCCAGCAAACCTAGAAGCGGGGCCTCCTACGAGCAGTACTTC; CDR3: CASKPRSGASYEQYF
J: TRBJ1-2; V: TRBV2; size: NA; D: TRBD1; DNA: TGTGCCAGCAGTGTGGAGGGACAGGCTAACTATGGCTACACCTTC; CDR3: CASSVEGQANYGYTF
J: TRBJ2-3; V: TRBV9; size: NA; D: NA; DNA: TGTGCCAGCAGCGTAGGCTGGGGCAGGCACACAGATACGCAGTATTTT; CDR3: CASSVGWGRHTDTQYF
J: TRBJ2-7; V: TRBV10-3; size: NA; D: TRBD1; DNA: TGTGCCACCGCCGCTGGACAGGACTACGAGCAGTACTTC; CDR3: CATAAGQDYEQYF
J: TRBJ2-2; V: TRBV6-1; size: NA; D: NA; DNA: TGTGCCAGCAGAGAGGAAAACACCGGGGAGCTGTTTTTT; CDR3: CASREENTGELFF
J: TRBJ2-1; V: TRBV11-2; size: NA; D: TRBD2; DNA: TGTGCCAGCAGCTTAGTCGGACTAGCGCTTATCTCCTACAATGAGCAGTTCTTC; CDR3: CASSLVGLALISYNEQFF
J: TRBJ2-1; V: TRBV30; size: NA; D: NA; DNA: TGTGCCTGGAGTGTGGGGAGTGATGAGCAGTTCTTC; CDR3: CAWSVGSDEQFF
J: TRBJ2-7; V: TRBV28; size: NA; D: NA; DNA: TGTGCCAGCAGTTTATCCGGTCGGGGCGAGCAGTACTTC; CDR3: CASSLSGRGEQYF
J: TRBJ2-1; V: TRBV2; size: NA; D: NA; DNA: TGTGCCAGCAGTGAATTGGGGCGGGACTACAATGAGCAGTTCTTC; CDR3: CASSELGRDYNEQFF
J: TRBJ2-3; V: TRBV5-1; size: NA; D: TRBD2; DNA: TGCGCCAGCAGCTGGCGGGGGAGCACAGATACGCAGTATTTT; CDR3: CASSWRGSTDTQYF
J: TRBJ2-7; V: TRBV7-3; size: once; D: TRBD2; DNA: TGTGCCAGCAGCGTCCTAGCGGGCGGCTACGAGCAGTACTTC; CDR3: CASSVLAGGYEQYF
J: TRBJ2-1; V: TRBV6-6; size: once; D: NA; DNA: TGTGCCAGCAGTTACTCTAGCGCAAATGAGCAGTTCTTC; CDR3: CASSYSSANEQFF
J: TRBJ1-5; V: TRBV6-5; size: NA; D: NA; DNA: TGTGCCAGCAGCCTTGGACAGCCGGGGAGCCAGCCCCAGCATTTT; CDR3: CASSLGQPGSQPQHF
J: TRBJ1-1; V: TRBV5-1; size: NA; D: NA; DNA: TGCGCCAGCAGCGAGGAGATAAGGGGTGAAGCTTTCTTT; CDR3: CASSEEIRGEAFF
J: TRBJ2-1; V: TRBV7-9; size: NA; D: TRBD2; DNA: TGTGCCAGCAGCGGCGGGACTAGCGGCAGCAATGAGCAGTTCTTC; CDR3: CASSGGTSGSNEQFF
J: TRBJ2-7; V: TRBV27; size: NA; D: NA; DNA: TGTGCCAGCAGTCCCAGGTCCTACGAGCAGTACTTC; CDR3: CASSPRSYEQYF
J: TRBJ2-5; V: TRBV5-6; size: NA; D: TRBD1; DNA: TGTGCCAGCAGCTTGGTTACAGGGGGGCAAGAGACCCAGTACTTC; CDR3: CASSLVTGGQETQYF
J: TRBJ1-2; V: TRBV6-1; size: NA; D: TRBD1; DNA: TGTGCCAGCAGTGAATGGAGGACAGGGGGCCCCTATGGCTACACCTTC; CDR3: CASSEWRTGGPYGYTF
J: TRBJ1-1; V: TRBV6-1; size: few; D: TRBD1; DNA: TGTGCCAGCAGTGACGGGACAGCAATGAACACTGAAGCTTTCTTT; CDR3: CASSDGTAMNTEAFF
J: TRBJ2-7; V: TRBV28; size: NA; D: NA; DNA: TGTGCCAGCAGTTTGGAGCTACTCACAGGACCGTCCGAGCAGTACTTC; CDR3: CASSLELLTGPSEQYF
J: TRBJ1-5; V: TRBV11-2; size: NA; D: TRBD1; DNA: TGTGCCAGCAGCCGGACAGGGAGCAATCAGCCCCAGCATTTT; CDR3: CASSRTGSNQPQHF
J: TRBJ2-5; V: TRBV5-1; size: NA; D: NA; DNA: TGCGCCAGCAGCCCGGCGGAAGGGGTGACCCAGTACTTC; CDR3: CASSPAEGVTQYF
J: TRBJ2-5; V: TRBV5-1; size: NA; D: NA; DNA: TGCGCCAGCAGAGCAGGACTAAAAGAGACCCAGTACTTC; CDR3: CASRAGLKETQYF
J: TRBJ1-1; V: TRBV20-1; size: NA; D: NA; DNA: TGCAGTGCTCTGGGAGAAGAAGCTTTCTTT; CDR3: CSALGEEAFF
J: TRBJ2-7; V: TRBV9; size: NA; D: NA; DNA: TGTGCCAGCAGCGTAGGTGGCTCATCCTACGAGCAGTACTTC; CDR3: CASSVGGSSYEQYF
J: TRBJ2-3; V: TRBV5-1; size: NA; D: TRBD2; DNA: TGCGCCAGCAGCCTCCTAGCGGGAGAGACCACAGATACGCAGTATTTT; CDR3: CASSLLAGETTDTQYF
J: TRBJ2-6; V: TRBV27; size: few; D: NA; DNA: TGTGCCAGCAGTCCTCGAGGCTCTGGGGCCAACGTCCTGACTTTC; CDR3: CASSPRGSGANVLTF
J: TRBJ2-7; V: TRBV5-1; size: NA; D: NA; DNA: TGCGCCAGCAGCTTGGTGGGCCTCTCCTACGAGCAGTACTTC; CDR3: CASSLVGLSYEQYF
J: TRBJ1-2; V: TRBV6-1; size: few; D: TRBD1; DNA: TGTGCCAGCAGTGAGTACCGGGACAGGGTCCCCTATGGCTACACCTTC; CDR3: CASSEYRDRVPYGYTF
J: TRBJ2-1; V: TRBV9; size: NA; D: NA; DNA: TGTGCCAGCAGCGCCCCTGGTGAGAATGAGCAGTTCTTC; CDR3: CASSAPGENEQFF
J: TRBJ2-1; V: TRBV14; size: NA; D: NA; DNA: TGTGCCAGCAGCCTCCTTCAGCGAGACTACAATGAGCAGTTCTTC; CDR3: CASSLLQRDYNEQFF
J: TRBJ2-2; V: TRBV19; size: NA; D: NA; DNA: TGTGCCAGTAGTATCTCGGCAGGGTGGGACACCGGGGAGCTGTTTTTT; CDR3: CASSISAGWDTGELFF
J: TRBJ1-1; V: TRBV27; size: NA; D: NA; DNA: TGTGCCAGCAGTAGGGGTTGGGACACTGAAGCTTTCTTT; CDR3: CASSRGWDTEAFF
J: TRBJ2-1; V: TRBV6-1; size: NA; D: TRBD2; DNA: TGTGCCAGCAGTGAGCTTCTAAGCGGGAGGTATAATGAGCAGTTCTTC; CDR3: CASSELLSGRYNEQFF
J: TRBJ1-2; V: TRBV28; size: NA; D: NA; DNA: TGTGCCAGCAGGCGACAGTTTTACACCTTC; CDR3: CASRRQFYTF
J: TRBJ2-2; V: TRBV9; size: NA; D: NA; DNA: TGTGCCAGCAGCGTAGAGGCCGGGAGATTAAACACCGGGGAGCTGTTTTTT; CDR3: CASSVEAGRLNTGELFF
J: TRBJ2-3; V: TRBV27; size: NA; D: TRBD2; DNA: TGTGCCAGCACCCCACGGACTAGCGGGCCTCCAGATACGCAGTATTTT; CDR3: CASTPRTSGPPDTQYF
J: TRBJ2-5; V: TRBV5-1; size: once; D: NA; DNA: TGCGCCAGCAGCTGGGACTTACAAGAGACCCAGTACTTC; CDR3: CASSWDLQETQYF
J: TRBJ2-2; V: TRBV20-1; size: NA; D: NA; DNA: TGCAGTGCTAGAATTCACGGGGAGCTGTTTTTT; CDR3: CSARIHGELFF
J: TRBJ1-5; V: TRBV7-7; size: NA; D: NA; DNA: TGTGCCAGCAGCTTAGGGCAGAATCAGCCCCAGCATTTT; CDR3: CASSLGQNQPQHF
J: TRBJ2-6; V: TRBV28; size: NA; D: NA; DNA: TGTGCCAGCAGTTTAACAAACTCTGGGGCCAACGTCCTGACTTTC; CDR3: CASSLTNSGANVLTF
J: TRBJ2-5; V: TRBV5-1; size: NA; D: TRBD2; DNA: TGCGCCAGCAGCTTGGGCTCTAGCGGGGGGGCCGGAGGAGAGACCCAGTACTTC; CDR3: CASSLGSSGGAGGETQYF
J: TRBJ2-5; V: TRBV27; size: once; D: NA; DNA: TGTGCCAGCCGAGAGACCCAGTACTTC; CDR3: CASRETQYF
J: TRBJ2-7; V: TRBV19; size: NA; D: TRBD1; DNA: TGTGCCAGTAGCCCGGCCGGGACAGGGTTCCACGAGCAGTACTTC; CDR3: CASSPAGTGFHEQYF
J: TRBJ1-4; V: TRBV19; size: NA; D: NA; DNA: TGTGCCAGTAGTATAGGTGGAGAACCTGAAAAACTGTTTTTT; CDR3: CASSIGGEPEKLFF
J: TRBJ1-5; V: TRBV15; size: NA; D: NA; DNA: TGTGCCACCAGCAGAGGGGTAGGGGCTGGCAATCAGCCCCAGCATTTT; CDR3: CATSRGVGAGNQPQHF
J: TRBJ2-3; V: TRBV6-1; size: NA; D: NA; DNA: TGTGCCAGCAGCTGGGACATATTCACAGATACGCAGTATTTT; CDR3: CASSWDIFTDTQYF
J: TRBJ1-5; V: TRBV27; size: NA; D: NA; DNA: TGTGCCAGCAGGGATAGTTTAATAGCAAATCAGCCCCAGCATTTT; CDR3: CASRDSLIANQPQHF
J: TRBJ1-1; V: TRBV5-6; size: NA; D: NA; DNA: TGTGCCAGCAGTTATGGGACCGGGGGTTATACTGAAGCTTTCTTT; CDR3: CASSYGTGGYTEAFF
J: TRBJ2-7; V: TRBV28; size: NA; D: NA; DNA: TGTGCCAGCCGAACTCCGACAGGTGTCCACGAGCAGTACTTC; CDR3: CASRTPTGVHEQYF
J: TRBJ1-1; V: TRBV27; size: NA; D: NA; DNA: TGTGCCAGCAGTAGCTACCACCGGAACACTGAAGCTTTCTTT; CDR3: CASSSYHRNTEAFF
J: TRBJ2-3; V: TRBV7-2; size: NA; D: NA; DNA: TGTGCCAGCAGCTTGTCGACGCAGTATTTT; CDR3: CASSLSTQYF
J: TRBJ1-2; V: TRBV14; size: once; D: TRBD1; DNA: TGTGCCAGCAGCCTTGGGACAGGGGTTGGCTACACCTTC; CDR3: CASSLGTGVGYTF